The rows below give T cell receptor beta chains drawn from one sample of a study of early stage breast cancer tumors. Clones were read by immunoSEQ multiplex PCR, and TCRdb kept only the in-frame ones, dropping some. The data show approximately 70,000 clones, around 80% seen once. The source material was blood. These TCRs come from a person in their 40s with breast cancer. Both conserved end residues are part of each CDR3. The order of the fields is V gene, clone size, J gene, D gene, CDR3 protein, CDR3 DNA. The D gene is left open where the match is weak. A row's size may be missing; if present it is once, few, many or a size class.

V gene: TRBV4-1
clone size: -
J gene: TRBJ2-7
D gene: -
CDR3 protein: CASSSRMTPSEQYF
CDR3 DNA: TGCGCCAGCAGCTCAAGAATGACACCCTCCGAGCAGTACTTC

V gene: TRBV28
clone size: -
J gene: TRBJ1-5
D gene: TRBD1
CDR3 protein: CASSYNKLLDRGKNQPQHF
CDR3 DNA: TGTGCCAGCAGTTACAATAAGCTCTTGGACAGGGGAAAAAATCAGCCCCAGCATTTT

V gene: TRBV10-3
clone size: -
J gene: TRBJ2-3
D gene: -
CDR3 protein: CAISGTAVGTDTQYF
CDR3 DNA: TGTGCCATCAGTGGGACCGCAGTTGGCACAGATACGCAGTATTTT

V gene: TRBV10-1
clone size: -
J gene: TRBJ2-1
D gene: -
CDR3 protein: CASSSGELGSYNEQFF
CDR3 DNA: TGCGCCAGCAGTTCAGGGGAATTGGGCTCCTACAATGAGCAGTTCTTC

V gene: TRBV5-5
clone size: -
J gene: TRBJ1-5
D gene: -
CDR3 protein: CASSQTGPPQHF
CDR3 DNA: TGTGCCAGCAGCCAGACCGGGCCCCCCCAGCATTTT

V gene: TRBV18
clone size: -
J gene: TRBJ2-5
D gene: TRBD2
CDR3 protein: CASSPRLAGVQETQYF
CDR3 DNA: TGTGCCAGCTCACCACGCCTAGCGGGCGTCCAAGAGACCCAGTACTTC

V gene: TRBV6-1
clone size: -
J gene: TRBJ2-7
D gene: TRBD1
CDR3 protein: CASSEGFGQGASEQYF
CDR3 DNA: TGTGCCAGCAGTGAAGGTTTCGGGCAGGGGGCTAGCGAGCAGTACTTC

V gene: TRBV2
clone size: -
J gene: TRBJ2-3
D gene: TRBD2
CDR3 protein: CASFFSGSFPYTQYF
CDR3 DNA: TGTGCCAGCTTTTTTAGCGGGAGTTTCCCATATACGCAGTATTTT

V gene: TRBV5-1
clone size: -
J gene: TRBJ2-7
D gene: TRBD1
CDR3 protein: CASSLTGGAFYEQYF
CDR3 DNA: TGCGCCAGCAGCTTGACAGGGGGCGCTTTCTACGAGCAGTACTTC

V gene: TRBV5-1
clone size: -
J gene: TRBJ1-1
D gene: TRBD1
CDR3 protein: CASSLAGTVNTEAFF
CDR3 DNA: TGCGCCAGCAGCTTGGCAGGGACAGTGAACACTGAAGCTTTCTTT

V gene: TRBV7-3
clone size: few
J gene: TRBJ2-7
D gene: -
CDR3 protein: CASSSQGDGYEQYF
CDR3 DNA: TGTGCCAGCAGCTCCCAAGGGGACGGGTACGAGCAGTACTTC

V gene: TRBV15
clone size: -
J gene: TRBJ2-5
D gene: TRBD2
CDR3 protein: CATSRDTSGSRGTQYF
CDR3 DNA: TGTGCCACCAGCAGAGATACTAGCGGGAGCCGGGGGACCCAGTACTTC

V gene: TRBV2
clone size: -
J gene: TRBJ2-2
D gene: TRBD1
CDR3 protein: CASSEGTGGELFF
CDR3 DNA: TGTGCCAGCAGTGAAGGGACAGGCGGGGAGCTGTTTTTT

V gene: TRBV5-5
clone size: -
J gene: TRBJ1-4
D gene: -
CDR3 protein: CASSLQGVEKLFF
CDR3 DNA: TGTGCCAGCAGCTTGCAGGGTGTTGAAAAACTGTTTTTT

V gene: TRBV29-1
clone size: -
J gene: TRBJ2-7
D gene: -
CDR3 protein: CSVTVSYEQYF
CDR3 DNA: TGCAGCGTTACAGTCTCCTACGAGCAGTACTTC

V gene: TRBV27
clone size: once
J gene: TRBJ2-6
D gene: -
CDR3 protein: CASSYRPRQASVLTF
CDR3 DNA: TGTGCCAGCAGCTATAGGCCTCGTCAGGCCAGTGTCCTGACTTTC

V gene: TRBV14
clone size: -
J gene: TRBJ2-1
D gene: TRBD2
CDR3 protein: CASSQDWGTRVYNEQFF
CDR3 DNA: TGTGCCAGCAGCCAAGATTGGGGGACTAGGGTCTACAATGAGCAGTTCTTC

V gene: TRBV9
clone size: -
J gene: TRBJ1-2
D gene: -
CDR3 protein: CASSVSAGSDFPNYGYTF
CDR3 DNA: TGTGCCAGCAGCGTATCGGCAGGTTCAGATTTCCCTAACTATGGCTACACCTTC

V gene: TRBV7-2
clone size: -
J gene: TRBJ1-5
D gene: -
CDR3 protein: CASSSAVGYQPQHF
CDR3 DNA: TGTGCCAGCAGCTCGGCCGTGGGATATCAGCCCCAGCATTTT

V gene: TRBV7-9
clone size: -
J gene: TRBJ1-1
D gene: TRBD1
CDR3 protein: CASSLGMGQGNTEAFF
CDR3 DNA: TGTGCCAGCAGCTTAGGTATGGGACAGGGTAACACTGAAGCTTTCTTT

V gene: TRBV5-8
clone size: -
J gene: TRBJ2-7
D gene: TRBD1
CDR3 protein: CASSLLLARDSYYEQYF
CDR3 DNA: TGTGCCAGCAGCTTGCTCCTCGCCAGGGACAGCTACTACGAGCAGTACTTC

V gene: TRBV19
clone size: -
J gene: TRBJ1-1
D gene: -
CDR3 protein: CASTGWTEAFF
CDR3 DNA: TGTGCCAGTACAGGGTGGACTGAAGCTTTCTTT